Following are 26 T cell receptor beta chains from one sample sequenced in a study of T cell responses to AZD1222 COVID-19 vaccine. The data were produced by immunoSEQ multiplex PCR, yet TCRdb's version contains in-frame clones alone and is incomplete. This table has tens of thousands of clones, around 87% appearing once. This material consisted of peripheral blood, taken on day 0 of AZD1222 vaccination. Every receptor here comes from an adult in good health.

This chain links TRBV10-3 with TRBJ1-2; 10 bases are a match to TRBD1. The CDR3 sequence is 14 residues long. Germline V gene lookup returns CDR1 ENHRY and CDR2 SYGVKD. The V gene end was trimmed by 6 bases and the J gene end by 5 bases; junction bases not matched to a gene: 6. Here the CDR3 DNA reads TGTGCCATCAGGGAGACAGGGGGCGCTTATGGCTACACCTTC. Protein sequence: CAIRETGGAYGYTF.

CDR3 coding DNA: TGTGCCAGCAGCTTAGATTCGTCGGGCTACACCTTC. Translating it yields CASSLDSSGYTF. The genes are TRBV7-6 and TRBJ1-2; no reliable D call. Looked up from germline, CDR1 is SGHVS and CDR2 is FNYEAQ. V shed 1 base and J shed 8 bases, with 8 bases lying between them. This CDR3 spans 12 amino acids.

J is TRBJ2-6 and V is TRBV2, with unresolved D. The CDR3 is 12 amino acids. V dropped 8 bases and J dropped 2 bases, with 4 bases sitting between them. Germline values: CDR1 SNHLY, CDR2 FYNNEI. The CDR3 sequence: CASSPGANVLTF. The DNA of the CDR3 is TGTGCCAGCTCGCCTGGGGCCAACGTCCTGACTTTC.

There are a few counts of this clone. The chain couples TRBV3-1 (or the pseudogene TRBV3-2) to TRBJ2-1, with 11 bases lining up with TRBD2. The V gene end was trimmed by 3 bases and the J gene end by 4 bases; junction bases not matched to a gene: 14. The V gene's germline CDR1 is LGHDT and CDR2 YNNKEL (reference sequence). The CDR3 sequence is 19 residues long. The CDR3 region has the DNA TGTGCCAGCAGCCAGACAGCTCCAACTATAGCGGGGGGGTACAATGAGCAGTTCTTC. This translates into CASSQTAPTIAGGYNEQFF.

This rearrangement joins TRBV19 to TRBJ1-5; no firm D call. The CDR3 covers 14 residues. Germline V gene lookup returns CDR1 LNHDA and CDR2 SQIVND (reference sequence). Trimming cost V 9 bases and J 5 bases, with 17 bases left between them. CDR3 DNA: TGTGCCAGACCAGAGGAGGGATACGATCAGCCCCAGCATTTT. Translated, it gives CARPEEGYDQPQHF.

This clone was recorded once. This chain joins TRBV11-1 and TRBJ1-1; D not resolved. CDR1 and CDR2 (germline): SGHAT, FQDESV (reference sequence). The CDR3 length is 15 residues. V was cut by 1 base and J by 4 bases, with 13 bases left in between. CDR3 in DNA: TGTGCCAGCAGCTTAGTTGCCAGGTCGTCCACTGAAGCTTTCTTT. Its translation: CASSLVARSSTEAFF.

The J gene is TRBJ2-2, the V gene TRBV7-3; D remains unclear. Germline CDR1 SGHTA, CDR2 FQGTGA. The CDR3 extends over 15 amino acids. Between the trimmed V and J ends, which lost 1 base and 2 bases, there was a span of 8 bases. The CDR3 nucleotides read TGTGCCAGCAGCTTAAGTGACCGAAACACCGGGGAGCTGTTTTTT. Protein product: CASSLSDRNTGELFF.

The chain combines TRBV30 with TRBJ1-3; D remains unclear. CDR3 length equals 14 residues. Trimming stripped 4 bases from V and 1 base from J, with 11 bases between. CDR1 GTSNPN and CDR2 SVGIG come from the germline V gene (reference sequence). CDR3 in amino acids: CAWTPGISGNTIYF. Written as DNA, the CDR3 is TGTGCCTGGACGCCCGGAATTTCTGGAAACACCATATATTTT.

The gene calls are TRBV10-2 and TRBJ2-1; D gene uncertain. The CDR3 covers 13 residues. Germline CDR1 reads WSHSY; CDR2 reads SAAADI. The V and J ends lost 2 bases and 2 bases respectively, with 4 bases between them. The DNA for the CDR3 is TGCGCCAGCAGTGAGACGCCCTACAATGAGCAGTTCTTC. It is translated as CASSETPYNEQFF.

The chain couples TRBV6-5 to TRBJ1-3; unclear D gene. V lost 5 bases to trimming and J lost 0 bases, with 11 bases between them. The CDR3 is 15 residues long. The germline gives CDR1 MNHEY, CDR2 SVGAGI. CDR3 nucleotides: TGTGCCAGCAGTCGAGAGGGAACCTCTGGAAACACCATATATTTT. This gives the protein CASSREGTSGNTIYF.

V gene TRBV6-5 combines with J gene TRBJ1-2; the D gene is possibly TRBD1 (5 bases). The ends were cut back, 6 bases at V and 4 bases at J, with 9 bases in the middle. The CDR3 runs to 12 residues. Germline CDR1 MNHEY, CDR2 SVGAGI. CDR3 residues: CASRPRGYGYTF. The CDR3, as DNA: TGTGCCAGCAGGCCGAGGGGCTATGGCTACACCTTC.

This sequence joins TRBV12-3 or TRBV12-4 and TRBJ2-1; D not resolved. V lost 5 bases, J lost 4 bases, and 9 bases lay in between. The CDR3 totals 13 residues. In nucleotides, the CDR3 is TGTGCCAGCAGTGCCGGGCGGTACAATGAGCAGTTCTTC. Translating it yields CASSAGRYNEQFF.

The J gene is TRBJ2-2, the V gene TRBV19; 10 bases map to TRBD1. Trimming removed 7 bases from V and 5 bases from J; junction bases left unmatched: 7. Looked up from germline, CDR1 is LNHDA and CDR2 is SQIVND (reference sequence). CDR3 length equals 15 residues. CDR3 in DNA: TGTGCCAGTACCCCCTGGACAGGGGGAACCGGGGAGCTGTTTTTT. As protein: CASTPWTGGTGELFF.

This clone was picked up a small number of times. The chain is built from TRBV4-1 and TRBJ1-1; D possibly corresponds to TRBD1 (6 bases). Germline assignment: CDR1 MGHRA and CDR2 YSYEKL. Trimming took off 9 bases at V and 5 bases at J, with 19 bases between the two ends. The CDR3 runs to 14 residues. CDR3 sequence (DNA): TGCGCCAGTCGCGACCTGCTCAGGGGAACTGAAGCTTTCTTT. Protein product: CASRDLLRGTEAFF.

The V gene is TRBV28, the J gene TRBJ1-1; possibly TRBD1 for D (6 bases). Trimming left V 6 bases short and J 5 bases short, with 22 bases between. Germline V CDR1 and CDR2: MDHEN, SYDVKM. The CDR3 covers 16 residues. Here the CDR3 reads CASSQTGGQGDTEAFF. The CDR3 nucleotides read TGTGCCAGCAGCCAAACGGGGGGGCAGGGTGATACTGAAGCTTTCTTT.

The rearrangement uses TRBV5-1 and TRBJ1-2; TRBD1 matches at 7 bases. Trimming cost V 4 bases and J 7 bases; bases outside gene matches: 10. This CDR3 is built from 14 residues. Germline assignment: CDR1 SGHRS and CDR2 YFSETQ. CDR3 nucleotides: TGCGCCAGCAGCGTGACAGGGTCCCCAGGTGGCTACACCTTC. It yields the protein CASSVTGSPGGYTF.

CDR3 nucleotide sequence: TGTGCCAGCCATAAACCGTTACCCCCCTACGAGCAGTACTTC. This gives the protein CASHKPLPPYEQYF. The chain recombines TRBV25-1 with TRBJ2-7; D is ambiguous. Germline V gene lookup returns CDR1 MGHDK and CDR2 SYGVNS. The CDR3 has 14 amino acids. The V and J ends lost 8 bases and 2 bases respectively, with 16 bases between them.

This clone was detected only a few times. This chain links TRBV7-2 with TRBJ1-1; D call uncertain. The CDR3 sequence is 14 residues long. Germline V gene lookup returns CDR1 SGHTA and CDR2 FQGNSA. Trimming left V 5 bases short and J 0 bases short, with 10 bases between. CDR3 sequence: CASSIWAVNTEAFF. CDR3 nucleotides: TGTGCCAGCAGCATATGGGCCGTGAACACTGAAGCTTTCTTT.

Here the CDR3 reads CASSRGVGGRSTDTQYF. For the CDR3, the DNA is TGTGCCAGCAGTCGGGGAGTCGGCGGGCGAAGCACAGATACGCAGTATTTT. The chain couples TRBV6-6 to TRBJ2-3, with D possibly matching TRBD2 (5 bases). V lost 5 bases and J lost 0, with 18 bases in between. Per germline, CDR1 MNHNY and CDR2 SVGAGI (reference sequence). The CDR3 contains 17 residues.

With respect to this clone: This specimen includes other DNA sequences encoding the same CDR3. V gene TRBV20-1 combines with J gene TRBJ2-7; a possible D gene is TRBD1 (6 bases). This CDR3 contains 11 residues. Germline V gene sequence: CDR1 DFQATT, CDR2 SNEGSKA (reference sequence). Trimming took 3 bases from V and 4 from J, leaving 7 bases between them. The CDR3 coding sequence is TGCAGTGCTAGCAGGGGTTACGAGCAGTACTTC. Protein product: CSASRGYEQYF.

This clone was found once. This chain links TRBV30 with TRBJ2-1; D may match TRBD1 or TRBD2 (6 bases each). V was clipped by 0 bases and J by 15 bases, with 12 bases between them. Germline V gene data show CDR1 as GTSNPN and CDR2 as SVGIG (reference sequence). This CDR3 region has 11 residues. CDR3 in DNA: TGTGCCTGGAGTGTCGGGGGCCCCAGGTTCTTC. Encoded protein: CAWSVGGPRFF.

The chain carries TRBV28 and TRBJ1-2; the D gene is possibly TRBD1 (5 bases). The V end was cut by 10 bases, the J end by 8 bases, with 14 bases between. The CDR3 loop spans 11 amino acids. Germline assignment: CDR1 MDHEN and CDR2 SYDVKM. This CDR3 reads CATLRQLGYTF. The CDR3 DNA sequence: TGTGCCACCCTAAGACAGCTCGGCTACACCTTC.

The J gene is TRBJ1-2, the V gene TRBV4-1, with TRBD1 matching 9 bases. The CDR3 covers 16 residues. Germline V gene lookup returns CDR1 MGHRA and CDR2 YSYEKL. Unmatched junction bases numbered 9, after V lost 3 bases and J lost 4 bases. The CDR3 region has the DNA TGCGCCAGCAGCCATAAGGTGCCGGGACAGGGCTATGGCTACACCTTC. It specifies CASSHKVPGQGYGYTF.

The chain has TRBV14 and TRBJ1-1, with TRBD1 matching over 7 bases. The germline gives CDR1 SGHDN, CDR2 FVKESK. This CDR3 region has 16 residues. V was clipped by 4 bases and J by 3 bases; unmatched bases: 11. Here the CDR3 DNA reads TGTGCCAGCAGCCTTGAAACGGACAGGTTCTACACTGAAGCTTTCTTT. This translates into CASSLETDRFYTEAFF.

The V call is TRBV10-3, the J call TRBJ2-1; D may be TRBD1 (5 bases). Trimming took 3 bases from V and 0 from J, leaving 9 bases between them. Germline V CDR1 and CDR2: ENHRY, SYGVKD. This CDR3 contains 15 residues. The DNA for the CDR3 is TGTGCCATCAGTGAACAGGAGAGCTCCTACAATGAGCAGTTCTTC. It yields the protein CAISEQESSYNEQFF.

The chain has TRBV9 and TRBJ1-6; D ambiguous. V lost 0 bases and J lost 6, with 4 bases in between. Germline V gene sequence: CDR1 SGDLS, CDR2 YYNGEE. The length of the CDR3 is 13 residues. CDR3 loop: CASSVGTNSPLHF. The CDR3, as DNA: TGTGCCAGCAGCGTAGGGACTAATTCACCCCTCCACTTT.